This is a list of T cell receptor beta chains from one sample in a study of CD8+CD57+ T cells in acquired aplastic anemia. Each CDR3 protein gets one entry after TCRdb re-called the reads with MiXCR. This sample yields approximately 200,000 distinct CDR3 sequences, of which roughly 45% are seen a single time; 15% to 20% belongs to the top ten. The specimen sequenced was sorted CD4+, CD8+, or CD8+CD57+ T cells (not recorded which) from PBMCs. These receptors came from a human donor with aplastic anemia. Each CDR3 is given without its conserved first and last residue. Size tells how often a clone was seen (once, few, many) or the class of an expanded clone, and some rows leave it out.

V gene	J gene	clone size	CDR3 protein
TRBV6-5	TRBJ2-7	.	ASSWTAGVYTAYEQY
TRBV5-1	TRBJ2-5	many	ASSYMTGQGETQY
TRBV5-1	TRBJ1-4	many	ASSPSGQGGEKLF
TRBV6-5	TRBJ1-2	many	ASSLNYGTGYGYT
TRBV7-3	TRBJ1-2	.	ASSLARGGGGDT
TRBV19	TRBJ2-2	.	ASSLRDRGAGELF
TRBV14	TRBJ2-7	.	ASSHLTSGASVEQY
TRBV6-2/TRBV6-3	TRBJ2-7	many	ASSYHASSYEQY
TRBV12-3/TRBV12-4	TRBJ1-4	many	ASSSEGINEKLF
TRBV2	TRBJ2-6	.	ASSLQGSSSGANVLT
TRBV9	TRBJ2-5	.	ASSPRPGQETQY
TRBV4-1	TRBJ2-3	.	ASSQERDTDTQY
TRBV5-6	TRBJ2-2	.	ASSLEAETGELF
TRBV11-2	.	once	ASSLVNIGFHEQF
TRBV9	TRBJ1-1	many	ASSVAPQGATEAF
TRBV20-1	TRBJ2-7	.	SARTDRGPQTYEQY
TRBV19	TRBJ2-3	many	ASRMGMGTDTQY
TRBV7-9	TRBJ1-1	.	ASSVGRTNTEAF
TRBV19	TRBJ1-1	.	ASSIVRAGWENTEAF
TRBV5-1	TRBJ1-6	many	ASRQGDSPLH
TRBV5-1	TRBJ2-3	many	ASSPATGAGDTQY
TRBV7-2	TRBJ1-6	.	ASSLKRGSYNSPLH
TRBV15	TRBJ1-5	.	ATSRDRTPGVLPQH
TRBV7-2	TRBJ2-1	once	ASSSYGQGGEQF
TRBV9	TRBJ2-7	once	ASSPGRSTYGQY
TRBV6-6	TRBJ2-5	.	ASSYETGVKETQY
TRBV6-6	TRBJ2-5	few	ASSGQRGAKETQY
TRBV10-2	TRBJ2-6	.	ASSEWDRGRAGANVLT